Presented here are 6 T cell receptor beta chains from one specimen sequenced in a study of shared clonotypes between healthy human individuals. Here immunoSEQ multiplex PCR was the method, and the copy in TCRdb shows in-frame clones only, minus some. The sample carries about 2.4 million clones, under 95% recorded once. Sequenced input: naive CD4+ T cells from PBMCs. The subset here: CD45RA+ positively selected. Receptors were obtained from a man younger than 35 in good health. Some clones in this sample may be carry-over from other donors' samples.

This chain uses TRBV28 with TRBJ2-7; 8 bases match TRBD2. Germline CDR1 reads MDHEN; CDR2 reads SYDVKM. The CDR3 totals 15 residues. V was pared by 7 bases and J by 0 bases, with 8 bases of the junction left unmatched. The CDR3: CASTIAGLRSYEQYF. The CDR3 nucleotides read TGTGCCAGCACAATAGCGGGGCTACGCTCCTACGAGCAGTACTTC.

This sequence joins TRBV4-2 and TRBJ2-1; the match to TRBD2 covers 9 bases. Trimming took 0 bases from V and 3 from J; bases not matched to a gene: 6. The CDR3 is 17 residues long. Germline V gene data show CDR1 as LGHNA and CDR2 as YNFKEQ. In DNA form, the CDR3 reads TGTGCCAGCAGCCAAGATGGGGCGGGAGGGGACTACAATGAGCAGTTCTTC. This gives the protein CASSQDGAGGDYNEQFF.

This chain links TRBV18 with TRBJ1-1; no clear D gene. The CDR3 is 13 residues long. V was pared by 3 bases and J by 4 bases, with 9 bases between. The V gene's germline CDR1 is KGHSH and CDR2 LQKENI. The CDR3 DNA follows: TGTGCCAGCTCACCCGCGGTGCTCACTGAAGCTTTCTTT. It specifies CASSPAVLTEAFF.

V is TRBV5-4 and J is TRBJ2-7, with 12 nucleotides matching TRBD2. J gave up 3 bases and V 4 bases, and 5 bases lay outside the gene matches. The germline V gene encodes CDR1 SGHNT and CDR2 YYREEE (reference sequence). This CDR3 is 15 amino acids long. The CDR3 region is CASSGGGLAGYEQYF. In DNA form, the CDR3 reads TGTGCCAGCAGCGGGGGGGGACTAGCGGGCTACGAGCAGTACTTC.

Points on this clone: Within the sample, other DNA sequences also encode this same CDR3. The V gene is TRBV28, the J gene TRBJ1-6; maybe TRBD1 (5 bases). Germline assignment: CDR1 MDHEN and CDR2 SYDVKM. CDR3 size: 12 residues. The CDR3 bases are TGTGCATCGGGACGGCTCAATTCACCCCTCCACTTT. Translated, it gives CASGRLNSPLHF. Drawing the rest from reference TRBV28 and TRBJ1-6, the complete variable domain is DVKVTQSSRYLVKRTGEKVFLECVQDMDHENMFWYRQDPGLGLRLIYFSYDVKMKEKGDIPEGYSVSREKKERFSLILESASTNQTSMYLCASGRLNSPLHFGNGTRLTVT.

The genes are TRBV5-1 and TRBJ2-2, with 7 bases fitting TRBD1. CDR3 length: 17 residues. The J segment lost 7 bases and the V segment lost 4 bases, leaving 16 bases of the junction unmatched. The germline gives CDR1 SGHRS, CDR2 YFSETQ. CDR3 nucleotides: TGCGCCAGCAGCCAACAACTGACAGGGCAGAATATCGGGGAGCTGTTTTTT. Protein: CASSQQLTGQNIGELFF. Full variable domain (rest looked up from reference TRBV5-1 and TRBJ2-2): KAGVTQTPRYLIKTRGQQVTLSCSPISGHRSVSWYQQTPGQGLQFLFEYFSETQRNKGNFPGRFSGRQFSNSRSEMNVSTLELGDSALYLCASSQQLTGQNIGELFFGEGSRLTVL.